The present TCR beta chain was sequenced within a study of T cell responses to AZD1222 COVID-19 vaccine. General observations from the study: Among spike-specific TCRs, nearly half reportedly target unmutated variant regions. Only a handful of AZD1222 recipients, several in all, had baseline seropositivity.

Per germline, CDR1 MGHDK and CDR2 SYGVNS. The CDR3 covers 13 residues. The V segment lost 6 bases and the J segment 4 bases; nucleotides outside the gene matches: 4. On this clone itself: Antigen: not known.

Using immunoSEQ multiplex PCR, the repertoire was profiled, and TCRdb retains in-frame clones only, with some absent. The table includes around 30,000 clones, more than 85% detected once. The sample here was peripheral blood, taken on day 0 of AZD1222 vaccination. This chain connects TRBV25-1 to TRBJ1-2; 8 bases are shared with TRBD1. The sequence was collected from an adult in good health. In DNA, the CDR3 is TGTGCCAGCAGCCGACAGGGGTTCTATGGCTACACCTTC. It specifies CASSRQGFYGYTF.